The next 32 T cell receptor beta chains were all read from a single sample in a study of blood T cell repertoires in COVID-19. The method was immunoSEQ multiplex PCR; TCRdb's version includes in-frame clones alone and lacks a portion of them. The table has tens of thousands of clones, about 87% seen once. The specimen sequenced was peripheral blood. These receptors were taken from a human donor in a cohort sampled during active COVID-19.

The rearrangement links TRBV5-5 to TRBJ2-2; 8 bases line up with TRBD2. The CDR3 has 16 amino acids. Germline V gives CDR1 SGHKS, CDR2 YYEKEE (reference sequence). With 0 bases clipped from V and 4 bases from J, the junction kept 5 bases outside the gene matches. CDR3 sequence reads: CASSLAGGGFTGELFF. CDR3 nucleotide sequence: TGTGCCAGCAGCTTGGCGGGCGGGGGGTTCACCGGGGAGCTGTTTTTT.

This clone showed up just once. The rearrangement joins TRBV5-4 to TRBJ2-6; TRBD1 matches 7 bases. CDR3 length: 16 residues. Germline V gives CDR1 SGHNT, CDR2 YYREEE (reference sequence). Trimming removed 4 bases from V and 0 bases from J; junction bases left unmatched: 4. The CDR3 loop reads CASSRDSRSGANVLTF. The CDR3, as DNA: TGTGCCAGCAGCCGGGACAGCCGCTCTGGGGCCAACGTCCTGACTTTC.

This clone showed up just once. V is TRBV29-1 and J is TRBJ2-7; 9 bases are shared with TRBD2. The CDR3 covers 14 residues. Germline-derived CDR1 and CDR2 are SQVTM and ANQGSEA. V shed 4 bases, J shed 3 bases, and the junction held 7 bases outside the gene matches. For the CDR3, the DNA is TGCAGCGTTGGAGGGACTAGCATTAGCTACGAGCAGTACTTC. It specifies CSVGGTSISYEQYF.

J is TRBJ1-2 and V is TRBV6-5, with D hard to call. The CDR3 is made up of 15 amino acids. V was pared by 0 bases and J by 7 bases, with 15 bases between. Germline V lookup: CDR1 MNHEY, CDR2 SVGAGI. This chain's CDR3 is CASSYSKSGLGGYTF. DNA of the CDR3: TGTGCCAGCAGTTACTCGAAGTCGGGTCTCGGTGGCTACACCTTC.

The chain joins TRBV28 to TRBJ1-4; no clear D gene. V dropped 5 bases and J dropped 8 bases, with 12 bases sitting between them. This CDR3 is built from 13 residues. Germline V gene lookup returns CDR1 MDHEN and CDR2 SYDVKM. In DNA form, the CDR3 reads TGTGCCAGCAGTGGTAGATTTTTGGAAAAACTGTTTTTT. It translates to CASSGRFLEKLFF.

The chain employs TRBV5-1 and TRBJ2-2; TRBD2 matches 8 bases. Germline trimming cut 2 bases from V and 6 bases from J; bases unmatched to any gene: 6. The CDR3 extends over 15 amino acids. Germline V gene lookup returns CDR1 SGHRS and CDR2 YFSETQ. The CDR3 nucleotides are TGCGCCAGCAGCTTTAGCAGCGGGAGCGCCGGGGAGCTGTTTTTT. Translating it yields CASSFSSGSAGELFF. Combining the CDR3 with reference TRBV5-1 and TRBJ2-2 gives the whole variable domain KAGVTQTPRYLIKTRGQQVTLSCSPISGHRSVSWYQQTPGQGLQFLFEYFSETQRNKGNFPGRFSGRQFSNSRSEMNVSTLELGDSALYLCASSFSSGSAGELFFGEGSRLTVL.

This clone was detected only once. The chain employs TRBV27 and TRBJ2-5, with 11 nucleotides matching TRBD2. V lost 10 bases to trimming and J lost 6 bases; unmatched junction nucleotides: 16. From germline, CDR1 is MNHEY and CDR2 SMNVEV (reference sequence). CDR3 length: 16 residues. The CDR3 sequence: CATNSGVAGGIKTQYF. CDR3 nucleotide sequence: TGTGCCACTAACTCCGGGGTAGCGGGAGGGATCAAGACCCAGTACTTC.

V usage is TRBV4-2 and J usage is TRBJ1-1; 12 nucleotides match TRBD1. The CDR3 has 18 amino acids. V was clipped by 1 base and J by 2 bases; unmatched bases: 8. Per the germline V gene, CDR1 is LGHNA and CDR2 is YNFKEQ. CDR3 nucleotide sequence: TGTGCCAGCAGCCAAGTAGGCCAGGGACAGGGGGCTAACACTGAAGCTTTCTTT. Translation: CASSQVGQGQGANTEAFF.

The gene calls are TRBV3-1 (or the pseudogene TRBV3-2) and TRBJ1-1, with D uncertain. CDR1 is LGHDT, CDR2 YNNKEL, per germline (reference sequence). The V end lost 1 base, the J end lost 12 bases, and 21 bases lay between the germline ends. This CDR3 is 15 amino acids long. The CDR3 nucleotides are TGTGCCAGCAGCCAAGGAGCCTCCGGCCTCAGGAGGACTTTCTTT. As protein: CASSQGASGLRRTFF.

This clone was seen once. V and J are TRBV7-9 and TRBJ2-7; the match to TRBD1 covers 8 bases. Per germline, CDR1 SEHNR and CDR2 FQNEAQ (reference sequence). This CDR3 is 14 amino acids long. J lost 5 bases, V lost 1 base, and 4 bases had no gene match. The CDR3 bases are TGTGCCAGCAGCTTAGGACAGGGGCCCCACGAGCAGTACTTC. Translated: CASSLGQGPHEQYF. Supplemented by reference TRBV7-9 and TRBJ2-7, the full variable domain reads DTGVSQNPRHKITKRGQNVTFRCDPISEHNRLYWYRQTLGQGPEFLTYFQNEAQLEKSRLLSDRFSAERPKGSFSTLEIQRTEQGDSAMYLCASSLGQGPHEQYFGPGTRLTVT.

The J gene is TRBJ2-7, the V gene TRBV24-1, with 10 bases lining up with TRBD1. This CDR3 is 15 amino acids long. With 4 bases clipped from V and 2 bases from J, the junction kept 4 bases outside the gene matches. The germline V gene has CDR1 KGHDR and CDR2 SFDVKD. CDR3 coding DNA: TGTGCCACCAGTGACCCCGGGACAGGGGCCTACGAGCAGTACTTC. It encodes CATSDPGTGAYEQYF.

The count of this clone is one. CDR3 DNA sequence: TGTGCCACCAGTGAACATTCAGGGGAAGGTCAGCCCCAGCATTTT. Translation: CATSEHSGEGQPQHF. The V gene is TRBV24-1, the J gene TRBJ1-5, with D tentatively TRBD1 (6 bases). V was cut by 4 bases and J by 6 bases, with 15 bases left in between. CDR1 and CDR2 (germline): KGHDR, SFDVKD. This CDR3 has 15 residues.

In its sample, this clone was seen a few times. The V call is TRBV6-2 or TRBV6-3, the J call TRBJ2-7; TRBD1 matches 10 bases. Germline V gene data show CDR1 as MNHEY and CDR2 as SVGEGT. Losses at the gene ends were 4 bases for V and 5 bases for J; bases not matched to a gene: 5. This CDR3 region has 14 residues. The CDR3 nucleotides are TGTGCCAGCAGTTCCCGGGACAGGGGCCACGAGCAGTACTTC. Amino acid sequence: CASSSRDRGHEQYF.

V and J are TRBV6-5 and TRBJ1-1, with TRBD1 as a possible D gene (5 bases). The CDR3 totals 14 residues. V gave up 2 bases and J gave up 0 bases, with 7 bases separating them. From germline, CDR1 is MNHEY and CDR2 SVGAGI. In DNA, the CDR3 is TGTGCCAGCAGTTACAGGGGCCTGAACACTGAAGCTTTCTTT. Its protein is CASSYRGLNTEAFF.

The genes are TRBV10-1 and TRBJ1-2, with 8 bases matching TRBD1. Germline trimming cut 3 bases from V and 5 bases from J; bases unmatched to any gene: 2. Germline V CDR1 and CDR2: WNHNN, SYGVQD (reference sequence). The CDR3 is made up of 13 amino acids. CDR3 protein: CASSDGQGYGYTF. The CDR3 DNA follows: TGCGCCAGCAGTGATGGACAGGGTTATGGCTACACCTTC.

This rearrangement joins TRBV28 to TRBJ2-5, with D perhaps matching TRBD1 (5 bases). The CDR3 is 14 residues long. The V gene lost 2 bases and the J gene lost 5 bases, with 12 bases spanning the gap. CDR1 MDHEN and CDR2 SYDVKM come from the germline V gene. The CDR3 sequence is CASSLPRDRETQYF. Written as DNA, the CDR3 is TGTGCCAGCAGTTTACCCAGGGATAGGGAGACCCAGTACTTC.

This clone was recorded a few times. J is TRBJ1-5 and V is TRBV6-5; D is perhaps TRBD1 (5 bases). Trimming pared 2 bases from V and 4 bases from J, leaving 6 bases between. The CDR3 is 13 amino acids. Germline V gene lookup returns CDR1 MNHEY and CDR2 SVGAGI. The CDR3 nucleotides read TGTGCCAGCAGTTACGGGGGGAATCAGCCCCAGCATTTT. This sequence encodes CASSYGGNQPQHF.

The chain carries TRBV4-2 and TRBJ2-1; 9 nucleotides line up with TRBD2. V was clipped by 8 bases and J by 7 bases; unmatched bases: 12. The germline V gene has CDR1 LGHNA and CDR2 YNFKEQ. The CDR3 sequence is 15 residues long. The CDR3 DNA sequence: TGTGCCAGCGCAAAAGCGGGAGGCGGGAGGAATGAGCAGTTCTTC. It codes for CASAKAGGGRNEQFF.

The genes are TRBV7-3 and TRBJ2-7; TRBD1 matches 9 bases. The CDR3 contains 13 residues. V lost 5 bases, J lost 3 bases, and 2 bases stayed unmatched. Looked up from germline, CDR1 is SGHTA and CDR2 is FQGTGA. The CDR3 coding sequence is TGTGCCAGCAGCAAGGGACAGGGCTACGAGCAGTACTTC. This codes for CASSKGQGYEQYF.

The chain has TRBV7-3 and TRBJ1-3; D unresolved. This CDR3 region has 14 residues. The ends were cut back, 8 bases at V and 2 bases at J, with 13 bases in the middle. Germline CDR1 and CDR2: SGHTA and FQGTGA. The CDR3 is CASSAGIAGNTIYF. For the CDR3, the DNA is TGTGCCAGCTCAGCGGGGATCGCTGGAAACACCATATATTTT.

The CDR3 DNA reads TGTGCCAGCAGCTTGCCGACTCTCGATGAGCAGTTCTTC. This translates into CASSLPTLDEQFF. J is TRBJ2-1 and V is TRBV5-4; no reliable D call. The V gene lost 1 base and the J gene lost 8 bases, with 10 bases spanning the gap. The CDR3 consists of 13 residues. Per the germline V gene, CDR1 is SGHNT and CDR2 is YYREEE (reference sequence).

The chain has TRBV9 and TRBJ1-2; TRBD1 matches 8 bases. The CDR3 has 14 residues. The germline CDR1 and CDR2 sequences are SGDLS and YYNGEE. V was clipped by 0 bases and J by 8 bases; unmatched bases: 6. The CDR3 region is CASSVDRTGYGYTF. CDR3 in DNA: TGTGCCAGCAGCGTAGATAGGACAGGGTACGGCTACACCTTC.

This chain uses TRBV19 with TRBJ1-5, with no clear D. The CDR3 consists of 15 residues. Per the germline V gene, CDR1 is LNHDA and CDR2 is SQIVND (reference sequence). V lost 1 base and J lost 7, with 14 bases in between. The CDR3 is CASSIASSTGQPQHF. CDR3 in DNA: TGTGCCAGTAGTATAGCTTCCTCGACGGGGCAGCCCCAGCATTTT.

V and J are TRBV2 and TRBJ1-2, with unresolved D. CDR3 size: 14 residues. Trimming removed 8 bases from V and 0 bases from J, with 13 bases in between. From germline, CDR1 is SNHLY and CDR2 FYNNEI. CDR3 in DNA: TGTGCCAGCTCCTTGTCTTCAGCTAACTATGGCTACACCTTC. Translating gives CASSLSSANYGYTF.

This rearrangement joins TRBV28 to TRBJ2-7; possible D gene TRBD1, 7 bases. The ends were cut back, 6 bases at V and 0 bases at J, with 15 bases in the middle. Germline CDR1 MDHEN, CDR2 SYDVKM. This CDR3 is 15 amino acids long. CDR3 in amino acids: CASRNPGGLSYEQYF. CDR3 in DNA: TGTGCCAGCAGAAACCCAGGGGGGCTCTCCTACGAGCAGTACTTC.

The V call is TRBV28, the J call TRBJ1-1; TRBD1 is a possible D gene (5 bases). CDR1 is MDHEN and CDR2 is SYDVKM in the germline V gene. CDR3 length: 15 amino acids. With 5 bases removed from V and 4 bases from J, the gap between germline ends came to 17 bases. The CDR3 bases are TGTGCCAGCAGTAAGGGCGTGCGGGGGAGCACTGAAGCTTTCTTT. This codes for CASSKGVRGSTEAFF.

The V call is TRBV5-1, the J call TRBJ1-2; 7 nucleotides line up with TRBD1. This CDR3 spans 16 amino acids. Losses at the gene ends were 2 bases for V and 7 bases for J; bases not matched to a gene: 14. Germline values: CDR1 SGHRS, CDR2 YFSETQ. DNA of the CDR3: TGCGCCAGCAGCTTACCCGCCCCGGCAGGGGGTGCTGGCTACACCTTC. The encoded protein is CASSLPAPAGGAGYTF.

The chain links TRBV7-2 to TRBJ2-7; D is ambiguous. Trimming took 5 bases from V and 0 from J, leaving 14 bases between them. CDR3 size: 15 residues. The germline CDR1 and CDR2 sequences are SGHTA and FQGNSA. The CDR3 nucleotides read TGTGCCAGCAGCCTCCGACTGCTAAGCTCCTACGAGCAGTACTTC. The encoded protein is CASSLRLLSSYEQYF.

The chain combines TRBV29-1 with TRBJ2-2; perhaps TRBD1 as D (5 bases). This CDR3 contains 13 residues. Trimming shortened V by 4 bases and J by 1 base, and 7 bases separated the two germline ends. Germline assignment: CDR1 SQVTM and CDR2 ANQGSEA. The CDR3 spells CSVGRENTGELFF. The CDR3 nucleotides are TGCAGCGTTGGCAGGGAGAACACCGGGGAGCTGTTTTTT.

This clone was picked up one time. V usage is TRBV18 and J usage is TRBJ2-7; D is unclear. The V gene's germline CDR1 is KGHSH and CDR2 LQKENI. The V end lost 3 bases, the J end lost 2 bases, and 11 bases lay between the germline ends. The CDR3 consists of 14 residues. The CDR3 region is CASSPGSRTYEQYF. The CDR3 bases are TGTGCCAGCTCACCGGGCAGTCGAACCTACGAGCAGTACTTC.

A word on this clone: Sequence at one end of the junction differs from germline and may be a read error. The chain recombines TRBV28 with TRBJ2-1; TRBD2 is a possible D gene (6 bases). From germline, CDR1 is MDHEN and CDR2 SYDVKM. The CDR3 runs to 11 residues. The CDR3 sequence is CASSPSGGEVF. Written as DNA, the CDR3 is TGTGCCAGCAGTCCGTCTGGAGGGGAAGTCTTC.

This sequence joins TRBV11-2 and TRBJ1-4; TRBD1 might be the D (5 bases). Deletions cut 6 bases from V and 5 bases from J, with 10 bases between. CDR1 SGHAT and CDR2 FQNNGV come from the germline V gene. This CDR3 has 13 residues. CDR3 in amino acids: CASRTGGNEKLFF. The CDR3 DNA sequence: TGTGCCAGCAGGACTGGGGGGAATGAAAAACTGTTTTTT.